The T cell receptor (beta chain) under discussion was sequenced for a study of blood T cell repertoires in COVID-19. At the level of the study: Samples representing acute and convalescent COVID-19 were sourced from the United States, Italy and Spain.

The germline gives CDR1 LGHNA, CDR2 YSLEER. The CDR3 is made up of 14 amino acids. The junction had 7 bases not matched to a gene; V was cut back by 5 bases and J by 6 bases. Only in-frame clones appear in the TCRdb table, and some are missing; sequencing was by immunoSEQ multiplex PCR. The data show about half a million clones, with 80% to 90% seen just once and roughly 3.2% held by the top ten. Sequencing was carried out using peripheral blood. The receptor comes from a human donor in a cohort sampled during active COVID-19. The V call is TRBV4-3, the J call TRBJ1-1, with 9 positions matching TRBD1. The CDR3 reads CASSDGTGSAEAFF. The CDR3 nucleotides read TGCGCCAGCAGCGACGGGACAGGGAGTGCTGAAGCTTTCTTT.